This entry concerns a single T cell receptor (beta chain). TCRB CDR3 was amplified from 2 ug genomic DNA or less. Here immunoSEQ multiplex PCR was the method, and the copy in TCRdb shows in-frame clones only, minus some. The table shows tens of thousands of clones, with around 83% occurring only once. V shed 3 bases and J shed 0 bases, with 11 bases lying between them. Germline CDR1 reads MNHEY; CDR2 reads SVGAGI. This CDR3 comprises 15 residues. The data derive from a study of glioma-infiltrating T cells after dendritic cell vaccination. About the research overall: Dendritic cell vaccination trial patients had either newly diagnosed or recurrent glioblastoma. Between 2003 and 2012, patients got autologous tumor lysate-pulsed dendritic cell vaccines.

Time point noted: after dendritic cell vaccination, including at tumor progression/relapse. Sequencing was performed on blood, taken after dendritic cell vaccination. The sequence was collected from a human donor with glioblastoma. The chain couples TRBV6-5 to TRBJ1-1; D is uncertain. In DNA, the CDR3 is TGTGCCAGCAGTTATTTTCGGCGGATGAACACTGAAGCTTTCTTT. Amino acid sequence: CASSYFRRMNTEAFF.